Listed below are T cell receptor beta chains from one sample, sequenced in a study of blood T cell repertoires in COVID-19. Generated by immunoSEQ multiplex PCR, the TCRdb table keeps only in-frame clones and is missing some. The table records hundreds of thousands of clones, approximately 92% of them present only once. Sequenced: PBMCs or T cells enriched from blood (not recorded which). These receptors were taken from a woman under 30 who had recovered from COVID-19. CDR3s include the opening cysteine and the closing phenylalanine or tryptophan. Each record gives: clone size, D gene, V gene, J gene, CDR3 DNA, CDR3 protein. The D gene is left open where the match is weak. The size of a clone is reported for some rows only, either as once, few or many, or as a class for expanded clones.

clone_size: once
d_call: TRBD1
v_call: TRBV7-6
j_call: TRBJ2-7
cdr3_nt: TGTGCCAGCAGCTTAGGCTCTAGGACAGGGGGGTCCGAGCAGTACTTC
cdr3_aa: CASSLGSRTGGSEQYF

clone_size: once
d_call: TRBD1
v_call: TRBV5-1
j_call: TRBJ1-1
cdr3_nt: TGCGCCAGCAGCCCGGAGACAGGGAGAGGGGTAGGAGCTTTCTTT
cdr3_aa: CASSPETGRGVGAFF

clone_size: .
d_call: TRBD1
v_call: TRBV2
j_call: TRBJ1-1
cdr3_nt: TGTGCCAGCACGTACACAGGGGAGAACACTGAAGCTTTCTTT
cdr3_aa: CASTYTGENTEAFF

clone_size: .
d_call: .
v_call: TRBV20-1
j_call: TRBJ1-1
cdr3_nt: TGCAGTGCTAGTCTACAGGGTGTTGAAGCTTTCTTT
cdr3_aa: CSASLQGVEAFF

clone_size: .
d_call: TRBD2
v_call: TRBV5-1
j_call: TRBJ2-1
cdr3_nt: TGCGCCAGCAGCTTGGGGCTAGCGGGGGGGACCTACAATGAGCAGTTCTTC
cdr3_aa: CASSLGLAGGTYNEQFF

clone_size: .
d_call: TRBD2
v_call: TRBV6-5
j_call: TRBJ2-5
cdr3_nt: TGTGCCAGCAGTTACACTAGCGGGGGGGGGCAAGAGACCCAGTACTTC
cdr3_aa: CASSYTSGGGQETQYF

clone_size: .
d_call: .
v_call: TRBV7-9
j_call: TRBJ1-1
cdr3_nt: TGTGCCAGCAGATCAACAGTTAACACTGAAGCTTTCTTT
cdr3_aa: CASRSTVNTEAFF

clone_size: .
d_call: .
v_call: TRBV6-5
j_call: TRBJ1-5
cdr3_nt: TGTGCCAGCGGCCCGCCGGGGGGGAGCAATCAGCCCCAGCATTTT
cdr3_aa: CASGPPGGSNQPQHF

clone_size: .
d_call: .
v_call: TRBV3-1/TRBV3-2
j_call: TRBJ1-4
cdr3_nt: TGTGCCAGCAGCCCCATATCCGACAGACCAACTAATGAAAAACTGTTTTTT
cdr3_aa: CASSPISDRPTNEKLFF

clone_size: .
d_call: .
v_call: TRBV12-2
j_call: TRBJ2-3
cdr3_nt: TGTGCAAGTCGCTTAGTAGGCGGGAGCACAGATACGCAGTATTTT
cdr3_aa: CASRLVGGSTDTQYF

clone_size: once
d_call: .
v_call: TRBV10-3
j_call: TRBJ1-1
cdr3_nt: TGTGCCACCACCCGGTCACCCGGTAGAACTACTGAAGCTTTCTTT
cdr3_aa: CATTRSPGRTTEAFF

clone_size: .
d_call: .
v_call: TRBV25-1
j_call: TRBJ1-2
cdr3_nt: TGTGCCAGCAGTGAATCTGGTAGAACCCCCTATGGCTACACCTTC
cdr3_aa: CASSESGRTPYGYTF

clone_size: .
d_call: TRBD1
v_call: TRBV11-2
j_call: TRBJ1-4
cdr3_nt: TGTGCCAGCAGCTCTGGGACAGAAACAGAAAAACTGTTTTTT
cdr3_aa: CASSSGTETEKLFF

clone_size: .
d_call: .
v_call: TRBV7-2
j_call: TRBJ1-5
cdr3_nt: TGTGCCAGCAGCTTAGTTGCAGGGTCACAGCCCCAGCATTTT
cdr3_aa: CASSLVAGSQPQHF

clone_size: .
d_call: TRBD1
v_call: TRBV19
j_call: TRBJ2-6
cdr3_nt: TGTGCCAGTAGTTCGGGACAGGGCTCTGGGGCCAACGTCCTGACTTTC
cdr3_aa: CASSSGQGSGANVLTF

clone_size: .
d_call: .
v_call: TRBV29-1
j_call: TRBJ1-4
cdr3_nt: TGCAGCGGGAGGTGGGGAGTGAATGAAAAACTGTTTTTT
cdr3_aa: CSGRWGVNEKLFF

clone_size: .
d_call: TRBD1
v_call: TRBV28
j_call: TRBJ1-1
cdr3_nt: TGTGCCAGCACCCTAGGGGACAGGGTGGGTACTGAAGCTTTCTTT
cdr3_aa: CASTLGDRVGTEAFF

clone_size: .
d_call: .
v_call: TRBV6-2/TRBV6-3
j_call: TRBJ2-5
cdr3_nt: TGTGCCAGCAGTCAGCAAGAGACCCAGTACTTC
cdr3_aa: CASSQQETQYF

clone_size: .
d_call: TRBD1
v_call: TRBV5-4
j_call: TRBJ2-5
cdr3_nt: TGTGCCAGCAGCGCCCCCCGGGACAGGGGGCCTCAAGAGACCCAGTACTTC
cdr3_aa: CASSAPRDRGPQETQYF

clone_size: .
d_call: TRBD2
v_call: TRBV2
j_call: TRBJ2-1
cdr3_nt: TGTGCCAGCAGTGAAGCTCCTAGCGGGGGTAATGAGCAGTTCTTC
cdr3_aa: CASSEAPSGGNEQFF

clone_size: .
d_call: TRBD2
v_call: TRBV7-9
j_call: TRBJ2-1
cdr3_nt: TGTGCCAGCAGCTTAGTGCGGGGGAGCTACAATGAGCAGTTCTTC
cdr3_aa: CASSLVRGSYNEQFF

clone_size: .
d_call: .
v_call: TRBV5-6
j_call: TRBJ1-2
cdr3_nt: TGTGCCAGCAATTTGGCTGACAGAACCTTCGCCTATGGCTACACCTTC
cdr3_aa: CASNLADRTFAYGYTF

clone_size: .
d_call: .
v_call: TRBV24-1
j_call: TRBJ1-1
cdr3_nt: TGTGCCACCAGTGATCCGATCGCAGGTGAAGCTTTCTTT
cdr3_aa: CATSDPIAGEAFF

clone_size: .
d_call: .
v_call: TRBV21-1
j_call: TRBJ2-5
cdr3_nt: TGTGCCAGCAGCAACCCTTTACTAGCGGGGGGCCAAGAGACCCAGTACTTC
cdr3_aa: CASSNPLLAGGQETQYF

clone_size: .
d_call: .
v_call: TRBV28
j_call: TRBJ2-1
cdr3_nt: TGTGCCAGCAGTTCCTGGACAGTTGAGCAGTTCTTC
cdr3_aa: CASSSWTVEQFF

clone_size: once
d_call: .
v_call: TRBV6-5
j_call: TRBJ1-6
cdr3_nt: TGTGCCAGCACGGGAGGGAACTCACCCCTCCACTTT
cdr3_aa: CASTGGNSPLHF

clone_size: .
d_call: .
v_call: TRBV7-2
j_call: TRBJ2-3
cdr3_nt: TGTGCCAGCAGCATCCGGGACATCACAGATACGCAGTATTTT
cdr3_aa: CASSIRDITDTQYF

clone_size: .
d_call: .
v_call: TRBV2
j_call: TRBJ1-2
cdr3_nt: TGTGCCAGCAGTGGGGAGCGGCTGGACTATGGCTACACCTTC
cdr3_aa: CASSGERLDYGYTF

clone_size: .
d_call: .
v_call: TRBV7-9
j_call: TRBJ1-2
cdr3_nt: TGTGCCAGCAGCTTGATCAGGTCTGAATATGGCTACACCTTC
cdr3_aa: CASSLIRSEYGYTF

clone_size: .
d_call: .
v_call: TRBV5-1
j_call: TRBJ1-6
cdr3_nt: TGCGCCAGCACGGGGTCGGATAATTCACCCCTCCACTTT
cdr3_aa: CASTGSDNSPLHF

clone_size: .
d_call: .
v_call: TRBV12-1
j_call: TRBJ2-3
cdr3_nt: TGTGCCAGCAGCGTGACTAGCGGGGAGGCAGACACAGATACGCAGTATTTT
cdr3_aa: CASSVTSGEADTDTQYF

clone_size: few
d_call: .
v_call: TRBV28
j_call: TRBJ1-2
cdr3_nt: TGTGCCAGCAGCCCAGACCGGACCCGGGGGGGTGGTAACTATGGCTACACCTTC
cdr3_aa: CASSPDRTRGGGNYGYTF

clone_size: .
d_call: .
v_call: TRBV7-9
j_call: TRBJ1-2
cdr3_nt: TGTGCCAGCAGAAAGGGGGGGTTTTCTGCGGGGCTGGACTATGGCTACACCTTC
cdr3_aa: CASRKGGFSAGLDYGYTF

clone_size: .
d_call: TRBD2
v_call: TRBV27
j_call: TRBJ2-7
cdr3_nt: TGTGCCAGCAGTTCTAGCGGGCGCACCTACGAGCAGTACTTC
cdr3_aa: CASSSSGRTYEQYF

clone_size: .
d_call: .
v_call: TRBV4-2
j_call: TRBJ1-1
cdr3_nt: TGTGCCAGCAGCCCGCCGGGAGGGAACACTGAAGCTTTCTTT
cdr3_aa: CASSPPGGNTEAFF

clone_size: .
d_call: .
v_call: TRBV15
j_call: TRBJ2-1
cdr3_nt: TGTGCCACCAGCAGAGAGGGCAGGGTCAATGAGCAGTTCTTC
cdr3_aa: CATSREGRVNEQFF

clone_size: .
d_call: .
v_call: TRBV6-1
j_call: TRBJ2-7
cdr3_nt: TGTGCCAGCAGTGATAGCCCCTACGAGCAGTACTTC
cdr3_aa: CASSDSPYEQYF

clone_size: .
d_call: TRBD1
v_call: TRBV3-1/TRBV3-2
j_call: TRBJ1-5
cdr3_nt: TGTGCCAGCAGCCACCAGGGGGTCAATCAGCCCCAGCATTTT
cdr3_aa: CASSHQGVNQPQHF

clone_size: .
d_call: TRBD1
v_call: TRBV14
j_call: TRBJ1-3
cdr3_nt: TGTGCCAGCAGCCAGATGCGGTGGGGACAGGGTCTTCCTGGAAACACCATATATTTT
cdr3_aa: CASSQMRWGQGLPGNTIYF

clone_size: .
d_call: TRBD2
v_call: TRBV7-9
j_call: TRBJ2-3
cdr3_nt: TGTGCCAGCAGCCACCCGGGTCGCGGGGGGACAGATACGCAGTATTTT
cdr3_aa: CASSHPGRGGTDTQYF

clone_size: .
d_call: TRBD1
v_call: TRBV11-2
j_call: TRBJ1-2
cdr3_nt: TGTGCCAGCAGCCTTCTGGGACAGGGAAAAACCTATGGCTACACCTTC
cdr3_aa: CASSLLGQGKTYGYTF

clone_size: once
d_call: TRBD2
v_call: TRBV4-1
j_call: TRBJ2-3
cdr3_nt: TGCGCCAGCAGCCGGGGACTAGCGAGGGCTTTGGAAGATACGCAGTATTTT
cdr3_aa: CASSRGLARALEDTQYF

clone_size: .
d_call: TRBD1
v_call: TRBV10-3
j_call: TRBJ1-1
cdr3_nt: TGTGCCATCAGTGAAAGAGGACAGGGCGGGACTGAAGCTTTCTTT
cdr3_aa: CAISERGQGGTEAFF

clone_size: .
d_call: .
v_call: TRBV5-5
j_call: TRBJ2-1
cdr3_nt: TGTGCCAGCAGCTTGGACGGTGAAGGGGAATACAATGAGCAGTTCTTC
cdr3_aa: CASSLDGEGEYNEQFF

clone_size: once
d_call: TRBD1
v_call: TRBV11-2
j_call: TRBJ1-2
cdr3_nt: TGTGCCAGCAGCTTAGTGCAGGGGGCGAGTTATGGCTACACCTTC
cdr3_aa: CASSLVQGASYGYTF

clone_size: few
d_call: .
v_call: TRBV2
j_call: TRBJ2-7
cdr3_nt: TGTGCCAGCAGTCTTCTGACTAGTAACTACGAGCAGTACTTC
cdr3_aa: CASSLLTSNYEQYF

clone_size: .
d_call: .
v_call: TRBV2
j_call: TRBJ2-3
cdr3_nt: TGTGCCAGCAGTGACCAGGACATAAGCACAGATACGCAGTATTTT
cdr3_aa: CASSDQDISTDTQYF

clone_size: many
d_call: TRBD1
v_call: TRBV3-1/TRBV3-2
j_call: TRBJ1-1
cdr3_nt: TGTGCCAGCAGCCATATGGGACAGGGAAGGACTGAAGCTTTCTTT
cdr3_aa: CASSHMGQGRTEAFF

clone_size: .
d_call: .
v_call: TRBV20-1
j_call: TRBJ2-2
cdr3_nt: TGCAGTGCTAGTAAACGGGTTGGCGGGGAGCTGTTTTTT
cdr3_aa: CSASKRVGGELFF

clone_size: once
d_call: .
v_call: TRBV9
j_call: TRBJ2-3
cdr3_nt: TGTGCCAGCAGCGCACTAGGCTATGGCACAGATACGCAGTATTTT
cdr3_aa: CASSALGYGTDTQYF